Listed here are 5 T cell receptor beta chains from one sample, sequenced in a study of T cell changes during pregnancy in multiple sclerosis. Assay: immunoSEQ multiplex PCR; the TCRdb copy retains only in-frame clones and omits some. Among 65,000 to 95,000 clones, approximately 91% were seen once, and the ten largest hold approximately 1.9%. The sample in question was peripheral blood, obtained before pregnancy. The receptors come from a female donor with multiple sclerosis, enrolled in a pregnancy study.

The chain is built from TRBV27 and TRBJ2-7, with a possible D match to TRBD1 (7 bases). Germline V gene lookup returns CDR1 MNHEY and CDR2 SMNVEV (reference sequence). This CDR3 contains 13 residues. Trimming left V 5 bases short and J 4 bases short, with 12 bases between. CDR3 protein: CASSAPGGYEQYF. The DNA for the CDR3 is TGTGCCAGCAGTGCTCCAGGGGGGTACGAGCAGTACTTC.

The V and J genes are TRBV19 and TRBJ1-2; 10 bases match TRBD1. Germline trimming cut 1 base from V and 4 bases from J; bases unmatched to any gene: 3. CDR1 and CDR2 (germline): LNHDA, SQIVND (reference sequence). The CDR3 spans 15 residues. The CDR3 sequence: CASSIGDRGVYGYTF. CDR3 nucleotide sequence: TGTGCCAGTAGTATAGGGGACAGGGGAGTCTATGGCTACACCTTC.

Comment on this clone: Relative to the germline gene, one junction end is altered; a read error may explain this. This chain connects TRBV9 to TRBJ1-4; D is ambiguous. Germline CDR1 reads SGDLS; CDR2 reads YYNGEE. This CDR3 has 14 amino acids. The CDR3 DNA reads TGTGCCAGCAGCGTAGCACAGTGGAATGGAAAACTGTTTTTT. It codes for CASSVAQWNGKLFF.

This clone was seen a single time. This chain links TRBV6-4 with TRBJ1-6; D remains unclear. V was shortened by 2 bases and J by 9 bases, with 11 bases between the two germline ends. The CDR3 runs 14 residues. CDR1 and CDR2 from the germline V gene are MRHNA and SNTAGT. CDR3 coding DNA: TGTGCCAGCAGTGACGGGGAGTCGGGTTCACCCCTCCACTTT. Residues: CASSDGESGSPLHF.

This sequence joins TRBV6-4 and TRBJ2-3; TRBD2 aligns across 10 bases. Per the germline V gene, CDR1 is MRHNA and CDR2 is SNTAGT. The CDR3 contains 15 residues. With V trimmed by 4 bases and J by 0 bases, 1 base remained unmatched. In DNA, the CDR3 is TGTGCCAGCAGTGGACTAGCGGGCAGCACAGATACGCAGTATTTT. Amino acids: CASSGLAGSTDTQYF.